This TCR beta chain was documented in a study of T-cell reconstitution after alpha-beta-depleted transplantation in children. V lost 4 bases and J lost 5, with 13 bases in between. The CDR3 contains 14 residues. CDR1 is SEHNR, CDR2 FQNEAQ, per germline (reference sequence). This clonotype came up a few times. Unique molecular identifiers were used in preparing the TCRbeta library. MiXCR, run by TCRdb on the PCR reads, gives a single entry per CDR3 protein. The sample shows approximately 400,000 distinct CDR3 sequences, 11% of them seen only once. V and J are TRBV7-9 and TRBJ2-3; D remains ambiguous. This receptor was identified in a human donor who donated a stem cell graft to a child with acute myeloid leukemia. The sample in question was PBMCs from the stem cell graft donor, obtained from the stem cell graft. CDR3 sequence: CASSYPRERDTQYF. CDR3 DNA: TGTGCCAGCAGCTACCCGCGCGAGAGAGATACGCAGTATTTT.